This entry describes one T cell receptor beta chain. Its antigen is still unknown. No qualities accompany the bases; no much larger clone lies one base away. Taken with the paper, the label for time point translates to: baseline before first vaccination. According to the study, the label for this sample's treatment or condition signals: meningococcal conjugate vaccine given as trial control. The vaccinee samples were drawn from two UK trials, COV001 and COV002, one of which was a single-blind randomized controlled phase 2/3 trial testing AZD1222 (ChAdOx1 nCoV-19) in healthy adults. For TCRbeta chain sequencing, PBMC samples from trial participants were taken at day 0 and at day 28 after the second dose. The data are from a study of T cell responses to AZD1222 COVID-19 vaccine (dated by TCRdb to 2020 to 2023). Describing the broader study: TCR sequencing covered more than 230 trial participants: roughly 200 given two doses of AZD1222 and approximately 26 given two doses of MenACWY control vaccine. Enrollment into the trials was organized by age into subgroups of 18-55, 56-69 and 70-plus years, and those subgroups contained 148, 28 and 57 TCR-sequenced participants, respectively.

The CDR3 regions of human TCRbeta chains were analyzed by immunosequencing. The source study handled its data this way. Repertoire TCRs were checked for matches against a reference library of SARS-CoV-2-specific TCRs that had been generated using the MIRA antigen-specificity platform. Breadth was defined as the fraction of unique TCRs that were SARS-CoV-2-associated, and depth was defined as the fraction of total T cells that were SARS-CoV-2-associated. Using the MIRA data, each spike-specific TCR was mapped to the spike region that the TCR reacts to and placed in a CD4 or CD8 class. Log10-transformed breadth and depth values were compared by one-way ANOVA with Sidak's multiple comparisons tests. This is the immuneACCESS table as TCRdb keeps it, with only in-frame sequences that have V and J called. A part of the clones is gone; compared with another copy, unresolved V genes explain less than half, and the rest is unexplained. That table is the source of V, J and clone size, and D and trimming were worked out from the DNA. Within this sample are about 86,000 clones, with about 86% of them counted one time only. The ten largest clones represent approximately 10% of the sample.

Based on the germline V gene (reference sequence), the CDR1 and CDR2 sequences are SGHNT and YYREEE. V is pared back by 0 bases and J by 4 bases, with 16 bases lying between the germline termini. CDR3 length: 16 amino acids, cysteine to phenylalanine. The only DNA kept is the CDR3, 48 bases in frame from the first base. Summary of the overall study and its limitations: Reportedly, almost half of the unique spike-specific TCRs recognized epitopes lying outside the regions that are mutated in the B.1.351 and B.1.1.7 variants. In the small 56-69-year group, the increase in depth fell short of significance, most likely because of low power. The vaccine-associated CD4 TCRs covered the entire spike protein, and the dominant responses fell in regions 160-218 and 743-854. Participants were mostly white British and included more females than males, and it was suggested by the authors that clonal diversity may have been underestimated. Conclusions about previously exposed vaccinees were limited because only 6 or 7 AZD1222 recipients were SARS-CoV-2 seropositive at baseline. Because no samples from the day 14 peak response were available, repertoires could be characterized only after the peak T cell response. A significant rise in spike-specific TCR breadth and depth was observed after two AZD1222 doses relative to day 0 and relative to MenACWY recipients.

The clonotype originates from an adult in good health. The specimen comprised peripheral blood, sampled on day 0 of MenACWY control vaccination. In this chain, TRBV5-4 is recombined with TRBJ1-2; tentative D gene TRBD1, with 5 bases matching. The CDR3 protein sequence reads: CASSLGLGGNLYGYTF. The sequence in DNA is TGTGCCAGCAGCTTGGGCCTTGGGGGGAACCTCTATGGCTACACCTTC.